One sample yielded the 29 T cell receptor beta chains listed below, sequenced in a study of patients and donors after allogeneic stem cell transplantation. TCRdb recomputed calls from the RT-PCR reads with MiXCR, one row per CDR3 protein. The table shows roughly 940,000 distinct CDR3 sequences, with 15% to 20% occurring only once. The sequenced sample was blood, either unsorted or a sorted T cell fraction (not recorded which). The receptors here all came from a human donor who was either an allogeneic HSCT recipient or a stem cell or donor lymphocyte infusion donor (not recorded which). It is not recorded whose cells these are; they may come from a transplant donor.

This rearrangement joins TRBV3-1 to TRBJ1-1; 7 bases fit TRBD1. The CDR3 has 14 amino acids. V trimming: 1 base; J trimming: 5 bases; junction bases outside the gene matches: 4. The germline V gene encodes CDR1 LGHDT and CDR2 YNNKEL (reference sequence). Here the CDR3 reads CASSQADRRTEAFF. CDR3 DNA: TGTGCCAGCAGCCAAGCGGACAGGAGGACTGAAGCTTTCTTT.

This rearrangement joins TRBV5-1 to TRBJ1-2, with 7 bases identical to TRBD1. The V gene end was trimmed by 6 bases and the J gene end by 4 bases; junction bases not matched to a gene: 9. CDR3 length: 14 residues. The germline gives CDR1 SGHRS, CDR2 YFSETQ. The CDR3 region is CASTLDREFYGYTF. CDR3 bases: TGCGCCAGCACCCTAGACAGGGAGTTCTATGGCTACACCTTC.

Only a few counts were recorded for this clonotype. V gene TRBV10-2 combines with J gene TRBJ2-3; 11 nucleotides agree with TRBD2. Germline CDR1 and CDR2: WSHSY and SAAADI. The CDR3 loop spans 15 amino acids. V shed 0 bases and J 6 bases; nucleotides not matched to a gene: 2. The chain's CDR3 is CASSESASGGDTQYF. Here the CDR3 DNA reads TGCGCCAGCAGTGAGTCGGCTAGCGGGGGGGATACGCAGTATTTT.

This chain links TRBV5-4 with TRBJ1-4; TRBD1 might be the D (5 bases). CDR3 length: 16 amino acids. Germline CDR1 SGHNT, CDR2 YYREEE (reference sequence). The ends were cut back, 3 bases at V and 8 bases at J, with 20 bases in the middle. The CDR3 region is CASSWGVDSGFEKLFF. In DNA, the CDR3 is TGTGCCAGCAGCTGGGGGGTTGATTCGGGATTCGAAAAACTGTTTTTT.

This chain uses TRBV10-3 with TRBJ2-7; 9 bases fit TRBD1. Germline lookup yields CDR1 ENHRY and CDR2 SYGVKD. Trimming cost V 7 bases and J 1 base; bases outside gene matches: 5. CDR3 length: 14 residues. The CDR3: CAIKLTGGSYEQYF. In DNA form, the CDR3 reads TGTGCCATCAAATTGACAGGGGGGTCCTACGAGCAGTACTTC.

This clonotype has only a few counts. This sequence joins TRBV28 and TRBJ2-4; D is possibly TRBD1 (6 bases). Germline values: CDR1 MDHEN, CDR2 SYDVKM. This CDR3 contains 15 residues. Trimming took 3 bases from V and 5 from J, leaving 14 bases between them. Here the CDR3 DNA reads TGTGCCAGCAGTTTGCTACAGGGAGTAGAAAACATTCAGTACTTC. As protein: CASSLLQGVENIQYF.

This sequence joins TRBV7-2 and TRBJ2-2, with D perhaps TRBD1 (6 bases). Germline lookup yields CDR1 SGHTA and CDR2 FQGNSA. Trimming removed 5 bases from V and 7 bases from J, with 17 bases in between. The CDR3 length is 15 residues. This CDR3 reads CASSVRGTQVGELFF. DNA of the CDR3: TGTGCCAGCAGCGTGCGAGGGACACAAGTCGGGGAGCTGTTTTTT.

V gene TRBV4-1 combines with J gene TRBJ1-2, with D unclear. The CDR3 is 14 residues long. V gave up 1 base and J gave up 1 base, with 7 bases separating them. Germline loops: CDR1 MGHRA, CDR2 YSYEKL. The CDR3 loop reads CASSQVSFNYGYTF. The DNA for the CDR3 is TGCGCCAGCAGCCAAGTCAGTTTTAACTATGGCTACACCTTC.

This clonotype was observed a few times. This chain joins TRBV20-1 and TRBJ2-1, with 9 nucleotides matching TRBD2. This CDR3 contains 18 residues. The germline CDR1 and CDR2 sequences are DFQATT and SNEGSKA (reference sequence). Trimming at V came to 0 bases and at J to 7 bases, leaving 16 bases not matched to a gene. The CDR3 bases are TGCAGTGCTAGAGATCGAAGCGGGGGGCTCCCTAGGGGGAATGAGCAGTTCTTC. Translation gives CSARDRSGGLPRGNEQFF.

This clonotype was observed at least ten times. This rearrangement joins TRBV12-3 or TRBV12-4 to TRBJ2-7; 7 bases match TRBD2. With 7 bases clipped from V and 6 bases from J, the junction kept 3 bases outside the gene matches. The CDR3 is made up of 11 amino acids. CDR3 DNA sequence: TGTGCCAGCACCCCGGGAGGCGAGCAGTACTTC. Translation: CASTPGGEQYF.

The rearrangement uses TRBV29-1 and TRBJ2-7; D is possibly TRBD1 or TRBD2 (5 bases each). The CDR3 has 11 amino acids. Per germline, CDR1 SQVTM and CDR2 ANQGSEA. V lost 5 bases and J lost 2, with 7 bases in between. For the CDR3, the DNA is TGCAGCGTTCGGGGCACCTACGAGCAGTACTTC. It translates to CSVRGTYEQYF.

The gene calls are TRBV27 and TRBJ2-1, with a possible D match to TRBD2 (7 bases). The germline V gene has CDR1 MNHEY and CDR2 SMNVEV (reference sequence). The CDR3 consists of 13 residues. The ends were cut back, 4 bases at V and 7 bases at J, with 11 bases in the middle. Written as DNA, the CDR3 is TGTGCCAGCAGTTACAGGGAGGGGAATGAGCAGTTCTTC. Translated, it gives CASSYREGNEQFF.

This clonotype was seen a handful of times. The chain couples TRBV12-3 or TRBV12-4 to TRBJ2-3, with a weak D call TRBD1 (5 bases). The ends were cut back, 7 bases at V and 6 bases at J, with 11 bases in the middle. The CDR3 consists of 12 residues. The CDR3 nucleotides read TGTGCCAGCAACAACGCAGGGGATACGCAGTATTTT. Encoded protein: CASNNAGDTQYF.

This clonotype was observed many times. This chain connects TRBV29-1 to TRBJ2-6; 8 bases agree with TRBD2. The junction had 5 bases not matched to a gene; V was cut back by 3 bases and J by 1 base. This CDR3 has 16 amino acids. The V gene's germline CDR1 is SQVTM and CDR2 ANQGSEA. CDR3 coding DNA: TGCAGCGTTGATCTCGCGGGAGGTTCTGGGGCCAACGTCCTGACTTTC. It translates to CSVDLAGGSGANVLTF. The full variable domain, in which reference TRBV29-1 and TRBJ2-6 provide the parts outside the CDR3, is SAVISQKPSRDICQRGTSLTIQCQVDSQVTMMFWYRQQPGQSLTLIATANQGSEATYESGFVIDKFPISRPNLTFSTLTVSNMSPEDSSIYLCSVDLAGGSGANVLTFGAGSRLTVL.

The sample holds a few counts of this clonotype. The rearrangement links TRBV10-3 to TRBJ1-5; D is uncertain. This CDR3 is 15 amino acids long. Trimming shortened V by 3 bases and J by 11 bases, and 20 bases separated the two germline ends. Germline V gene lookup returns CDR1 ENHRY and CDR2 SYGVKD. This CDR3 reads CAISDPLGRSGTQHF. The CDR3 region has the DNA TGTGCCATCAGTGACCCCCTGGGCAGGTCGGGAACCCAGCATTTT.

This clonotype was counted between two and nine times. The gene calls are TRBV12-3 or TRBV12-4 and TRBJ1-4; D not certain. The V end was cut by 4 bases, the J end by 8 bases, with 8 bases between. The CDR3 extends over 12 amino acids. The CDR3 reads CASSSAWEKLFF. The CDR3 DNA sequence: TGTGCCAGCAGTTCCGCTTGGGAAAAACTGTTTTTT.

This clonotype has just a few counts. The chain employs TRBV12-3 or TRBV12-4 and TRBJ1-5; 7 bases are a match to TRBD1. The length of the CDR3 is 13 residues. V was clipped by 6 bases and J by 6 bases; unmatched bases: 5. In DNA, the CDR3 is TGTGCCAGCAGGGGACAGATGGGTCAGCCCCAGCATTTT. Protein: CASRGQMGQPQHF.

This rearrangement joins TRBV9 to TRBJ2-5; D not certain. V lost 4 bases and J lost 1, with 11 bases in between. CDR1 and CDR2 from the germline V gene are SGDLS and YYNGEE. The length of the CDR3 is 14 residues. CDR3 in DNA: TGTGCCAGCAGCCCCCTAGGGTCCCAAGAGACCCAGTACTTC. The encoded protein is CASSPLGSQETQYF.

In this sample, this clonotype turned up a few times. J is TRBJ2-4 and V is TRBV9; D assignment may be TRBD1 or TRBD2 (5 bases each). CDR3 length: 16 amino acids. Deletions cut 2 bases from V and 0 bases from J, with 12 bases between. Germline CDR1 SGDLS, CDR2 YYNGEE. The CDR3 loop reads CASSVSTGTAKNIQYF. The CDR3 region has the DNA TGTGCCAGCAGCGTTTCCACCGGGACAGCCAAAAACATTCAGTACTTC. Using reference TRBV9 and TRBJ2-4 for the parts outside the CDR3, the full variable domain is DSGVTQTPKHLITATGQRVTLRCSPRSGDLSVYWYQQSLDQGLQFLIQYYNGEERAKGNILERFSAQQFPDLHSELNLSSLELGDSALYFCASSVSTGTAKNIQYFGAGTRLSVL.

This clonotype came up a few times. The rearrangement links TRBV12-3 or TRBV12-4 to TRBJ1-3, with a weak D call TRBD1 (5 bases). V was shortened by 5 bases and J by 2 bases, with 13 bases between the two germline ends. This CDR3 is 15 amino acids long. CDR3 region: CASSPRVSAGNTIYF. The CDR3 DNA reads TGTGCCAGCAGTCCCAGGGTCAGCGCTGGAAACACCATATATTTT.

In its sample, this clonotype was seen a few times. The chain uses TRBV12-3 or TRBV12-4 and TRBJ1-2; D uncertain. This CDR3 has 14 amino acids. The germline V and J ends were trimmed by 6 bases and 4 bases, with 15 bases remaining between them. CDR3 sequence reads: CASSDATALYGYTF. CDR3 in DNA: TGTGCCAGCAGCGATGCGACGGCACTCTATGGCTACACCTTC.

This clonotype has a count of ten or more. V usage is TRBV12-3 or TRBV12-4 and J usage is TRBJ2-1, with 10 positions matching TRBD2. There are 15 residues in the CDR3. After removal of 5 bases from V and 5 bases from J, the junction contained 6 bases not matched to a gene. The CDR3 coding sequence is TGTGCCAGCAGTATTGACAGCGGGAGGGACAATGAGCAGTTCTTC. It translates to CASSIDSGRDNEQFF.

In this sample, this clonotype turned up a few times. The rearrangement links TRBV13 to TRBJ2-7, with 8 bases identical to TRBD2. Germline CDR1 is PRHDT and CDR2 is FYEKMQ (reference sequence). The CDR3 sequence is 19 residues long. V lost 1 base and J lost 0; bases outside the gene matches: 14. The CDR3 DNA is TGTGCCAGCAGCTTAGCCTGGGACTTCACTAGCGGACCCTCCTACGAGCAGTACTTC. The encoded protein is CASSLAWDFTSGPSYEQYF.

This clonotype turned up a few times. The chain joins TRBV24-1 to TRBJ2-2; D possibly corresponds to TRBD1 (6 bases). The CDR3 runs to 19 residues. Germline loops: CDR1 KGHDR, CDR2 SFDVKD. V lost 0 bases to trimming and J lost 0 bases, with 16 bases between them. Here the CDR3 DNA reads TGTGCCACCAGTGATTTGCTTGGCAGGGGTCCTGCGAACACCGGGGAGCTGTTTTTT. Translating it yields CATSDLLGRGPANTGELFF.

This clonotype has only a few counts. This chain uses TRBV20-1 with TRBJ1-1; D perhaps matches TRBD1 (6 bases). CDR3 size: 11 residues. Germline V gene sequence: CDR1 DFQATT, CDR2 SNEGSKA (reference sequence). Trimming stripped 4 bases from V and 5 bases from J, with 8 bases between. The CDR3, as DNA: TGCAGTGCTACTGACAGGACTGAAGCTTTCTTT. It is translated as CSATDRTEAFF.

V is TRBV7-9 and J is TRBJ2-1, with D perhaps TRBD1 (5 bases). The CDR3 runs 14 residues. The V gene's germline CDR1 is SEHNR and CDR2 FQNEAQ (reference sequence). V was shortened by 1 base and J by 13 bases, with 17 bases between the two germline ends. CDR3: CASSLGGAAGAQFF. DNA of the CDR3: TGTGCCAGCAGCTTAGGTGGGGCCGCTGGGGCTCAGTTCTTC. Full variable domain (missing parts from reference TRBV7-9 and TRBJ2-1): DTGVSQNPRHKITKRGQNVTFRCDPISEHNRLYWYRQTLGQGPEFLTYFQNEAQLEKSRLLSDRFSAERPKGSFSTLEIQRTEQGDSAMYLCASSLGGAAGAQFFGPGTRLTVL.

This clonotype was counted between two and nine times. This rearrangement joins TRBV12-5 to TRBJ1-1; D remains unclear. V lost 0 bases to trimming and J lost 5 bases, with 4 bases between them. The CDR3 spans 12 residues. The V gene's germline CDR1 is LGHNT and CDR2 FRNRAP. CDR3 coding DNA: TGTGCTAGTGGTTTGGTATCGACTGAAGCTTTCTTT. Protein product: CASGLVSTEAFF.

The chain combines TRBV12-3 or TRBV12-4 with TRBJ2-1; possible D gene TRBD2, 5 bases. Trimming removed 8 bases at V and 1 base at J, with 12 bases between. The CDR3 runs to 14 residues. The DNA of the CDR3 is TGTGCCAGCTCGGCGGGTATTTCCTACAATGAGCAGTTCTTC. Amino acid sequence: CASSAGISYNEQFF.

The chain has TRBV28 and TRBJ2-7; D gene unclear. The germline V gene has CDR1 MDHEN and CDR2 SYDVKM. V lost 3 bases, J lost 7 bases, and 13 bases lay in between. The CDR3 is 13 residues long. CDR3 sequence (DNA): TGTGCCAGCAGTTTTCCTCCTTACGGGGAGCAGTACTTC. Translated, it gives CASSFPPYGEQYF.